Included here is one T cell receptor (beta chain) sequence, with context. This clone was observed a single time. Its cognate antigen has yet to be identified. Nothing much larger sits one base from this clone, and base qualities are not available. The CDR3 has 13 amino acids, counting the end cysteine and phenylalanine. The CDR3 DNA has 39 bases and is translated from base 1. V was cut back by 5 bases and J by 0 bases, leaving a gap of 9 bases between them. As encoded in the germline V gene (reference sequence), CDR1 is SGHNT while CDR2 is YYREEE. These data come from a study of blood T cell repertoires in COVID-19 (dated by TCRdb to between 2020 and 2021). Regarding the complete study: Collaborator samples came from the United States, Italy and Spain and covered acute and convalescent phases of COVID-19. The prospective study material was composed of cDNA or gDNA derived from T cells, B-cell-depleted T cells, or PBMCs. The dataset comprised deeply sampled blood TCRbeta repertoires from subjects exposed to, actively infected with, or recovered from COVID-19. The repertoires were made available in a free public database intended to serve as a resource for research on the immune response to SARS-CoV-2. Samples were obtained from the ongoing ImmuneRACE study (first 160 participants) and from approximately 1,200 subjects provided by 6 global collaborators. Sample metadata almost always included a de-identified subject ID, COVID-19 status, age in years and sex. Where available, HLA class I and class II types were obtained from metadata supplied by the sample provider rather than from assay-based typing.

TCRbeta CDR3 regions were amplified from genomic DNA using the immunoSEQ Assay, a bias-controlled multiplex PCR. The authors processed their data as follows. Within the assay, amplification of reference gene primers was used to estimate how many nucleated cells each sample contained. To quantify the absolute abundance of each unique TCRbeta CDR3 rearrangement, sequence reads were collapsed and filtered. For each sample, productive Simpson clonality was calculated as the square root of Simpson's diversity index across productive rearrangements. Imported from immuneACCESS, the table was reduced by TCRdb to in-frame sequences with V and J called. These copies leave out some clones; in studies compared against another copy, an unresolved V gene accounts for under half, and the cause of the remainder is not known. The V and J calls and the clone size are those of that table, but D and trimming were determined from the DNA. The sample table lists about 210,000 clones, about 86% of them with a count of one. The leading ten clones occupy about 1.5% of the sample.

Study-level results and caveats: Clinical and demographic metadata were provided uncurated, with the amount varying by source and participant.

The collaborating institutions used their own protocols to collect whole blood in K2EDTA tubes. For TCRbeta analysis, collaborator samples were shipped as frozen whole blood, as isolated PBMCs, or as DNA extracted from either sample type. The receptor was isolated from a man aged 18 to 29 with active or convalescent COVID-19. The sequence links TRBV5-4 to TRBJ2-7; possibly the D gene is TRBD1, per 6 matching bases. Sequencing was done on a sample of peripheral blood. The sequence in DNA is TGTGCCAGCAGGCAACAGGGCTCCTACGAGCAGTACTTC. This yields the protein CASRQQGSYEQYF.